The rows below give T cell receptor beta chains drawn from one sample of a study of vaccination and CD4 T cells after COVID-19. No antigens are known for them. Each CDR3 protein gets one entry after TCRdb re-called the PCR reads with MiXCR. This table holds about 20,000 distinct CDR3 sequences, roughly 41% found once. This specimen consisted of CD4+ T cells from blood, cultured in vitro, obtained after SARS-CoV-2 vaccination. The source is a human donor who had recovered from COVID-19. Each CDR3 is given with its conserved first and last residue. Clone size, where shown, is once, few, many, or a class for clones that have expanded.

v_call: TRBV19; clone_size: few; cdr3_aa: CATRGQVNTEAFF
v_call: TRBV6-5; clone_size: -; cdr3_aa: CASSYSDGQGSGYTF
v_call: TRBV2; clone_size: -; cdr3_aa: CASSEHEQFF
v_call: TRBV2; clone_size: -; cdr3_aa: CASSNQGAGEQYF
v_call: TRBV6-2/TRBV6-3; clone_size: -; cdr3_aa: CASSYFGQRVLSNQPQHF
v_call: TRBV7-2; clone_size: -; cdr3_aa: CASSLAPSAGVNYGYTF
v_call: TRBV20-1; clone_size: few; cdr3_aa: CSASGQRAGELFF
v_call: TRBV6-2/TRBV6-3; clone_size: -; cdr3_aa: CASSCELGGVTEAFF
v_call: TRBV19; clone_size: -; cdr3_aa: CASSKGLATQETQYF
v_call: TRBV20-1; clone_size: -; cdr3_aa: CSVPGETQYF
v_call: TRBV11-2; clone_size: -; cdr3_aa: CASSLNPGGGGYTF
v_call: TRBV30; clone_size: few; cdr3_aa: CAWDSHYGYTF
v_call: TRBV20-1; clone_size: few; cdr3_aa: CSASSPAETGNTIYF
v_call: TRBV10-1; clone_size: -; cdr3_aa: CASSESIGELFF
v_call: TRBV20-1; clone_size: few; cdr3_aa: CSASRGQGNTEAFF
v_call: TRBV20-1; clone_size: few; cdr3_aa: CSAREGGQGETQYF
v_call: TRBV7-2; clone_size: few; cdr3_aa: CASSLNWGEETQYF
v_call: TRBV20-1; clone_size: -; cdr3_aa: CSARDPGTGFSNEQYF
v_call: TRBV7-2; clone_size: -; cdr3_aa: CASSLGVFGQPQHF
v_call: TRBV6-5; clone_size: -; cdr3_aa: CASSYSQSTDTQYF
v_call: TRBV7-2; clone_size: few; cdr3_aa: CASSPKGADTQYF
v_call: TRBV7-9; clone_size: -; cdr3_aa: CASSLSWDRGRDTEAFF
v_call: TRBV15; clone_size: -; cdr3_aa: CATSRDKQFHQPQHF
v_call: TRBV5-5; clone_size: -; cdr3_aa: CASSLNRGRHEQFF
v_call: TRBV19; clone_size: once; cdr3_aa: CASSIGTVLYQPQHF
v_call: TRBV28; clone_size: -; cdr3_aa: CASTLRDRGYEQYF
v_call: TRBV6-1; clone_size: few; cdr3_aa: CASSSTTGTGSREQYF
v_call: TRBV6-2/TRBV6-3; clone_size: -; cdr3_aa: CASSQTVEQYF
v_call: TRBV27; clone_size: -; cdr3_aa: CASRRPSAGAFYEQYF
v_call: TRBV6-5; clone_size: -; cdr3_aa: CASSLPSNEKLFF